This T cell receptor (beta chain) was captured by sequencing in a study of cytomegalovirus exposure and HLA in healthy donors. General study points: Association of a missense DCLRE1C variant with TCR beta V- and J-gene trimming was reported in a later analysis. Versus the approximately 720-donor mean, an Asian-associated ancestry cluster reportedly showed fewer N-insertions in a later analysis. The investigators catalogued 150 to 200 TCR beta chains as cytomegalovirus-associated.

The PCR used 60 Vbeta and 13 Jbeta primers. Authors' processing steps: Unique TCR beta chains totaled 80 million to 100 million in a later count, with around 12 million of them shared. Data came from immunoSEQ multiplex PCR; TCRdb stores just in-frame clones and leaves some out. V, J and clone size reflect that table, while D and trimming were determined from the DNA. This sample carries over 150,000 clones, 70% to 90% of them seen once, and the ten largest clones take around 0.85%. As concerns this clone: Its cognate antigen is unknown.

This receptor was obtained from a woman aged 25 to 39 in good health and CMV-seronegative. Sequenced sample: PBMCs.

The CDR3 protein is CATRSGGPDTGELFF. The CDR3 nucleotides are TGTGCCACCCGATCAGGCGGGCCAGACACCGGGGAGCTGTTTTTT. V and J are TRBV19 and TRBJ2-2, with TRBD2 as a possible D gene (5 bases). Trimming removed 10 bases from V and 3 bases from J, with 18 bases in between. The CDR3 loop spans 15 amino acids. Germline V gene lookup returns CDR1 LNHDA and CDR2 SQIVND (reference sequence).